The clone carrying this T cell receptor beta chain was counted a few times. The antigen remains unidentified. Researchers ran the PCR with 60 Vbeta and 13 Jbeta primers. The table came from immunoSEQ multiplex PCR; TCRdb's copy has only in-frame clones and leaves some out. The sample has under 200,000 clones; approximately 79% are singletons. The data originate from a study of cytomegalovirus exposure and HLA in healthy donors. The overall study: T cells numbering 150 million to 200 million yielded 95 million to 140 million unique TCR beta sequences in an earlier analysis.

The CDR3 sequence is 15 residues long. Germline V gene sequence: CDR1 LGHNA, CDR2 YSLEER. V lost 0 bases, J lost 4 bases, and 12 bases lay in between. Findings of the study overall: Most CMV-associated TCR beta chains appeared HLA-restricted in a later analysis.

The clonotype comes from a woman aged 35 to 49 in good health and CMV-seronegative. The sequencing input was PBMCs. This sequence joins TRBV4-3 and TRBJ1-2; unclear D gene. The DNA of the CDR3 is TGCGCCAGCAGCCAAGATAGGATCAGCGTCTATGGCTACACCTTC. As protein: CASSQDRISVYGYTF.